This T cell receptor (beta chain) emerged from a study of T-cell reconstitution after alpha-beta-depleted transplantation in children. Germline V gene lookup returns CDR1 SGHVS and CDR2 FQNEAQ. The J segment lost 7 bases and the V segment lost 5 bases, leaving 10 bases of the junction unmatched. The CDR3 totals 15 residues. Preparation of the TCRbeta library used unique molecular identifiers. MiXCR, applied by TCRdb to the PCR reads, yields one record per CDR3 protein. The table lists 500,000 or so distinct CDR3 sequences, approximately 32% of them singletons, with 2% to 3% in the top ten. The sequence was obtained from a human donor who donated a stem cell graft to a child with aplastic anemia. V is TRBV7-8 and J is TRBJ2-1, with 8 positions matching TRBD2. The sequences come from PBMCs from the stem cell graft donor, collected from the stem cell graft. The CDR3 bases are TGTGCCAGCAGCCAGGGCCCGGGACTAGGAAATGAGCAGTTCTTC. It translates to CASSQGPGLGNEQFF.